Each of the 26 T cell receptor beta chains below was sequenced from the same sample in a study of chemoradiotherapy in HPV16-positive cancers. Sequenced by immunoSEQ multiplex PCR; TCRdb stores in-frame clones only, minus some. The data contain some 25,000 clones, just over 90% of them singletons. The material sequenced was blood, taken from a patient who underwent chemoradiotherapy. The receptors come from a human donor with HPV-associated anogenital cancer.

The gene calls are TRBV4-1 and TRBJ1-2; D gene uncertain. CDR3 size: 16 residues. V was trimmed by 1 base and J by 4 bases, leaving 16 bases between them. Germline CDR1 and CDR2: MGHRA and YSYEKL. The CDR3 nucleotides read TGCGCCAGCAGCCAAGGGGTTTCGGGGAGGGTCTATGGCTACACCTTC. As protein: CASSQGVSGRVYGYTF.

This rearrangement joins TRBV7-9 to TRBJ1-1; 12 bases are shared with TRBD1. V shed 5 bases, J shed 3 bases, and the junction held 4 bases outside the gene matches. Germline CDR1 SEHNR, CDR2 FQNEAQ (reference sequence). The length of the CDR3 is 15 residues. Here the CDR3 reads CASSTGQGAYTEAFF. The DNA for the CDR3 is TGTGCCAGCAGCACGGGACAGGGGGCGTACACTGAAGCTTTCTTT.

The rearrangement links TRBV27 to TRBJ2-5; TRBD2 might be the D (6 bases). Germline V gene lookup returns CDR1 MNHEY and CDR2 SMNVEV (reference sequence). V shed 4 bases and J shed 7 bases, with 19 bases lying between them. This CDR3 comprises 15 residues. This CDR3 reads CASSSHGGPQTTQYF. DNA of the CDR3: TGTGCCAGCAGTTCCCACGGGGGACCCCAAACGACCCAGTACTTC.

This chain links TRBV29-1 with TRBJ2-1, with D hard to call. Germline V gene lookup returns CDR1 SQVTM and CDR2 ANQGSEA. This CDR3 contains 13 residues. The V end lost 5 bases, the J end lost 7 bases, and 15 bases lay between the germline ends. The CDR3 coding sequence is TGCAGCGTTACCCGGGCCCAGTCAAATGAGCAGTTCTTC. Translation: CSVTRAQSNEQFF.

The chain joins TRBV7-9 to TRBJ2-7, with D perhaps matching TRBD1 or TRBD2 (5 bases each). CDR1 and CDR2 from the germline V gene are SEHNR and FQNEAQ (reference sequence). The CDR3 spans 13 residues. With 5 bases removed from V and 0 bases from J, the gap between germline ends came to 8 bases. Written as DNA, the CDR3 is TGTGCCAGCAGCCGTGGGACCTCCTACGAGCAGTACTTC. It encodes CASSRGTSYEQYF.

V is TRBV18 and J is TRBJ2-5; D unclear. V dropped 3 bases and J dropped 3 bases, with 11 bases sitting between them. The CDR3 consists of 14 residues. Germline assignment: CDR1 KGHSH and CDR2 LQKENI. CDR3 in amino acids: CASSPAVAKETQYF. CDR3 DNA: TGTGCCAGCTCACCGGCGGTGGCGAAAGAGACCCAGTACTTC.

The chain combines TRBV7-2 with TRBJ2-3; 7 bases are a match to TRBD2. The V gene end was trimmed by 1 base and the J gene end by 4 bases; junction bases not matched to a gene: 2. The CDR3 runs 14 residues. Germline V lookup: CDR1 SGHTA, CDR2 FQGNSA. The CDR3 region has the DNA TGTGCCAGCAGCTTAGTTGGGAGGGCAGATACGCAGTATTTT. It yields the protein CASSLVGRADTQYF.

This chain links TRBV27 with TRBJ2-7; D may correspond to TRBD1 or TRBD2 (6 bases each). Germline CDR1 MNHEY, CDR2 SMNVEV (reference sequence). This CDR3 spans 15 amino acids. V was shortened by 6 bases and J by 1 base, with 16 bases between the two germline ends. CDR3 bases: TGTGCCAGCAGACCTGCCGGGGGACATTCCTACGAGCAGTACTTC. Its protein product is CASRPAGGHSYEQYF.

The chain employs TRBV7-9 and TRBJ2-5, with unresolved D. CDR3 length: 15 residues. V lost 3 bases to trimming and J lost 4 bases, with 15 bases between them. The germline gives CDR1 SEHNR, CDR2 FQNEAQ (reference sequence). The CDR3 region has the DNA TGTGCCAGCAGCTTCCATCTCCAGGATGGAGAGACCCAGTACTTC. It codes for CASSFHLQDGETQYF.

The chain recombines TRBV27 with TRBJ1-2, with TRBD1 identical over 7 bases. CDR3 length: 15 amino acids. Germline V gene sequence: CDR1 MNHEY, CDR2 SMNVEV (reference sequence). J gave up 5 bases and V 7 bases, and 13 bases lay outside the gene matches. The CDR3 loop reads CASTQDRNSYYGYTF. The CDR3 bases are TGTGCCAGCACCCAGGACAGGAACTCCTATTATGGCTACACCTTC.

V and J are TRBV28 and TRBJ1-2; 7 bases align to TRBD1. Germline V gives CDR1 MDHEN, CDR2 SYDVKM. V was clipped by 2 bases and J by 5 bases; unmatched bases: 2. The CDR3 totals 13 residues. Here the CDR3 reads CASSLGTAYGYTF. The CDR3 DNA reads as TGTGCCAGCAGTTTAGGGACAGCTTATGGCTACACCTTC.

This clone has just one count. The chain combines TRBV9 with TRBJ2-2, with D possibly being TRBD2 (6 bases). The ends were cut back, 5 bases at V and 8 bases at J, with 16 bases in the middle. The CDR3 length is 14 residues. Germline V gene lookup returns CDR1 SGDLS and CDR2 YYNGEE. In DNA, the CDR3 is TGTGCCAGCAGACTCCGTGGAGGGAGTGGGGAGCTGTTTTTT. It translates to CASRLRGGSGELFF.

With respect to this clone: The junction departs from germline at one end; a sequencing error may be responsible. The gene calls are TRBV11-2 and TRBJ2-1; D remains unclear. Germline V lookup: CDR1 SGHAT, CDR2 FQNNGV. The CDR3 spans 14 residues. This CDR3 is CASSLDFSYNEQFF. CDR3 DNA sequence: TGTGCCAGCAGCCTAGACTTCTCCTACAATGAGCAGTTCTTC.

The rearrangement uses TRBV11-2 and TRBJ2-6; no definite D call. CDR3 length: 13 amino acids. CDR1 is SGHAT and CDR2 is FQNNGV in the germline V gene. With 1 base removed from V and 2 bases from J, the gap between germline ends came to 0 bases. CDR3 in amino acids: CASSLAGANVLTF. The DNA of the CDR3 is TGTGCCAGCAGCTTAGCTGGGGCCAACGTCCTGACTTTC.

The chain joins TRBV2 to TRBJ2-2, with D possibly being TRBD1 or TRBD2 (5 bases each). The CDR3 extends over 15 amino acids. In germline, CDR1 is SNHLY, CDR2 FYNNEI. With 1 base removed from V and 4 bases from J, the gap between germline ends came to 10 bases. The CDR3 region is CASSEEGAGTGELFF. In DNA, the CDR3 is TGTGCCAGCAGTGAAGAAGGGGCGGGCACCGGGGAGCTGTTTTTT. Filled out from reference TRBV2 and TRBJ2-2, the complete variable domain reads EPEVTQTPSHQVTQMGQEVILRCVPISNHLYFYWYRQILGQKVEFLVSFYNNEISEKSEIFDDQFSVERPDGSNFTLKIRSTKLEDSAMYFCASSEEGAGTGELFFGEGSRLTVL.

The chain has TRBV7-2 and TRBJ2-3; D remains ambiguous. Trimming cost V 1 base and J 0 bases, with 8 bases left between them. Looked up from germline, CDR1 is SGHTA and CDR2 is FQGNSA. The CDR3 runs 15 residues. The CDR3 DNA sequence: TGTGCCAGCAGCTTAGTTAGAGCTAGCACAGATACGCAGTATTTT. Its protein product is CASSLVRASTDTQYF.

This rearrangement joins TRBV5-5 to TRBJ1-4; the D gene is possibly TRBD1 (5 bases). This CDR3 contains 15 residues. V was clipped by 0 bases and J by 4 bases, with 10 bases between them. Germline loops: CDR1 SGHKS, CDR2 YYEKEE (reference sequence). CDR3: CASSLAGFVNEKLFF. The CDR3 region has the DNA TGTGCCAGCAGCTTGGCAGGGTTCGTTAATGAAAAACTGTTTTTT.

CDR3 region: CASKAAAYSNQPQHF. CDR3 DNA: TGTGCCAGCAAAGCAGCGGCATATAGCAATCAGCCCCAGCATTTT. V and J are TRBV6-5 and TRBJ1-5; no clear D. CDR3 size: 15 residues. V lost 7 bases, J lost 0 bases, and 13 bases lay in between. Germline V gene sequence: CDR1 MNHEY, CDR2 SVGAGI.

V usage is TRBV6-5 and J usage is TRBJ1-1, with a tentative D call TRBD1 (5 bases). Germline CDR1 and CDR2: MNHEY and SVGAGI. The V end was cut by 0 bases, the J end by 0 bases, with 8 bases between. The CDR3 is made up of 15 amino acids. The CDR3 DNA reads as TGTGCCAGCAGTTACTCGGGGGGATTGAACACTGAAGCTTTCTTT. It translates to CASSYSGGLNTEAFF.

The rearrangement links TRBV10-3 to TRBJ1-1; 9 bases are shared with TRBD1. The junction had 2 bases not matched to a gene; V was cut back by 3 bases and J by 0 bases. CDR1 and CDR2 from the germline V gene are ENHRY and SYGVKD. The CDR3 has 15 amino acids. The CDR3 region is CAISEGQGMNTEAFF. CDR3 nucleotide sequence: TGTGCCATCAGTGAAGGACAGGGGATGAACACTGAAGCTTTCTTT.

V usage is TRBV6-1 and J usage is TRBJ2-2; TRBD1 matches 9 bases. J gave up 4 bases and V 3 bases, and 6 bases lay outside the gene matches. The germline gives CDR1 MNHNS, CDR2 SASEGT. The length of the CDR3 is 16 residues. This CDR3 reads CASSDWGQGPTGELFF. DNA for the CDR3: TGTGCCAGCAGTGATTGGGGACAGGGCCCCACCGGGGAGCTGTTTTTT.

Only one count was recorded for this clone. The V and J genes are TRBV2 and TRBJ1-3; D gene ambiguous. This CDR3 is built from 15 residues. Germline assignment: CDR1 SNHLY and CDR2 FYNNEI. Trimming pared 2 bases from V and 1 base from J, leaving 9 bases between. The CDR3 DNA reads TGTGCCAGCAGTGAATACCGGGAATCTGGAAACACCATATATTTT. Its translation: CASSEYRESGNTIYF.

By proportion, this clone is medium-sized. V gene TRBV11-1 combines with J gene TRBJ2-1; 8 bases match TRBD1. The trim removed 3 bases at V and 1 base at J, leaving 2 bases unmatched. The germline V gene has CDR1 SGHAT and CDR2 FQDESV (reference sequence). The CDR3 has 15 amino acids. The CDR3 loop is CASSFDRGSYNEQFF. As DNA, the CDR3 is TGTGCCAGCAGCTTTGACAGGGGTTCCTACAATGAGCAGTTCTTC.

The CDR3 here is CASSLAGGSTDTQYF. In DNA form, the CDR3 reads TGTGCCAGCTCCCTTGCCGGGGGAAGCACAGATACGCAGTATTTT. The chain couples TRBV18 to TRBJ2-3; D may be TRBD2 (6 bases). Germline lookup yields CDR1 KGHSH and CDR2 LQKENI. Between the trimmed V and J ends, which lost 6 bases and 0 bases, there was a span of 13 bases. There are 15 residues in the CDR3.

V gene TRBV5-4 combines with J gene TRBJ2-1, with TRBD1 matching 8 bases. The ends lost 3 bases at V and 5 bases at J; junction bases unmatched: 4. CDR1 and CDR2 (germline): SGHNT, YYREEE (reference sequence). The CDR3 spans 14 residues. Here the CDR3 reads CASSSGTGHNEQFF. CDR3 nucleotide sequence: TGTGCCAGCAGCTCCGGGACAGGACACAATGAGCAGTTCTTC.

The CDR3 protein is CASSSLSRGSGRRELFF. The CDR3 bases are TGTGCCAGCAGTTCCCTTAGTCGGGGGTCAGGGAGGCGAGAGCTGTTTTTT. The rearrangement uses TRBV27 and TRBJ2-2; maybe TRBD2 (6 bases). The CDR3 totals 17 residues. The V gene's germline CDR1 is MNHEY and CDR2 SMNVEV (reference sequence). Trimming took off 4 bases at V and 11 bases at J, with 26 bases between the two ends.